The present entry profiles one T cell receptor (beta chain) with its context. What it binds is unknown. The sample is drawn from a study of Ad26.COV2.S vaccination and SARS-CoV-2 variants. Study-wide background: The donor participated in the COV1001 trial, in its Ad26.COV2.S arm. Intramuscular Ad26.COV2.S doses were given once or twice, 56 days apart.

Profiled with immunoSEQ multiplex PCR; TCRdb holds only in-frame clones, not every one. The sample holds around 370,000 clones, approximately 81% seen once. Germline CDR1 reads LGHDT; CDR2 reads YNNKEL (reference sequence). The CDR3 is 15 amino acids. Trimming stripped 2 bases from V and 4 bases from J, with 14 bases between. The treatment is: some 19 received Ad26.COV2.S at low or high dose, single or two shots; about 5 received placebo; per-sample allocation not given. Samples were taken on day 63 after the first vaccine or placebo injection. An 18-55-year-old adult in Boston served as donor. Regarding the study as a whole: Relative to placebo recipients, vaccine recipients exhibited elevated spike-specific TCR breadth.

The sequences come from peripheral blood, collected in a trial of Ad26.COV2.S vaccine versus placebo. The sequence was obtained from a person between 18 and 60 years old who received the Ad26.COV2.S COVID-19 vaccine or a placebo. This chain links TRBV3-1 (or the pseudogene TRBV3-2) with TRBJ1-2; TRBD1 is a possible D gene (6 bases). This CDR3 reads CASSQRSGGAYGYTF. The CDR3 region has the DNA TGTGCCAGCAGCCAACGTAGCGGGGGCGCCTATGGCTACACCTTC.